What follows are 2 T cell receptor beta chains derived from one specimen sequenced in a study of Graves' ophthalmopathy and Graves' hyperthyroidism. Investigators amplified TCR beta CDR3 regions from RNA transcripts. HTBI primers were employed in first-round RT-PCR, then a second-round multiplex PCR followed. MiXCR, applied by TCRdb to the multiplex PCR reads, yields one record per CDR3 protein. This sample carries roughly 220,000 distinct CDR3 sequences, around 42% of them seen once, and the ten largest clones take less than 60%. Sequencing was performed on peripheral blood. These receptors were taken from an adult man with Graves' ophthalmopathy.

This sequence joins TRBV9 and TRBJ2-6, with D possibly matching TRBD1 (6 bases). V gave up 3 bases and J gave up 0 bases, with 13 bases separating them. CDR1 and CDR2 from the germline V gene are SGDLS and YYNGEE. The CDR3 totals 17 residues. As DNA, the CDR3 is TGTGCCAGCAGCGCAGGGGCAGGGAGCTCTGGGGCCAACGTCCTGACTTTC. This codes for CASSAGAGSSGANVLTF.

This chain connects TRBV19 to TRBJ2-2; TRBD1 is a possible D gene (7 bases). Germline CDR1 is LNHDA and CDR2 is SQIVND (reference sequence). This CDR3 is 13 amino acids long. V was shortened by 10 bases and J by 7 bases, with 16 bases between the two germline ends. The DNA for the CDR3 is TGTGCCACCGTCGACAGGGAGGTCGGGGAGCTGTTTTTT. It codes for CATVDREVGELFF.